The T cell receptor beta chain described here comes from a study of cytomegalovirus exposure and HLA in healthy donors. Study-level points and caveats: Reports indicated that the classifier achieved high specificity and sensitivity in diagnosing cytomegalovirus status.

Among the donors, all were healthy bone marrow donors. About this clone itself: Its antigen is not identified.

V lost 6 bases, J lost 3 bases, and 18 bases lay in between. This CDR3 region has 15 residues. From germline, CDR1 is SEHNR and CDR2 FQNEAQ (reference sequence). A multiplex PCR was run with 60 Vbeta primers and 13 Jbeta primers. The data were produced by immunoSEQ multiplex PCR, yet TCRdb's version contains in-frame clones alone and is incomplete. The sample shows over 100,000 clones, 60% to 80% of them seen only once. Sequenced material: PBMCs. This chain links TRBV7-9 with TRBJ2-7; D gene unclear. This clonotype originated in a female donor in good health and CMV-seronegative. The CDR3 sequence: CASSSPHEQVYEQYF. As DNA, the CDR3 is TGTGCCAGCAGTTCACCCCATGAACAAGTCTACGAGCAGTACTTC.